This is a list of T cell receptor beta chains from one sample in a study of blood T cell repertoires in COVID-19. Produced via immunoSEQ multiplex PCR; TCRdb's table is partial and in-frame only. The sample consists of 110,000 or so clones, 85% to 90% of them appearing once. The sample was peripheral blood. The receptors were sampled from a woman between 45 and 60 years old with acute or convalescent COVID-19. The CDR3 runs from the conserved cysteine through the conserved F or W. A D gene is named only where the DNA matches it firmly. Clone sizes are given selectively: once, few, many, or a class where the clone is expanded.

TRBV7-9	-	-	TRBJ1-1	CASSLPFTEAFF	TGTGCCAGCAGCTTACCCTTCACTGAAGCTTTCTTT
TRBV12-3/TRBV12-4	-	-	TRBJ1-2	CASSLSGRYGYTF	TGTGCCAGCAGTTTGTCGGGTCGGTATGGCTACACCTTC
TRBV7-9	-	-	TRBJ1-2	CASKDSLNYGYTF	TGTGCCAGCAAGGACAGTCTTAACTATGGCTACACCTTC
TRBV23-1	-	TRBD1	TRBJ1-1	CASSLPREIGDSNTEAFF	TGCGCCAGCAGTCTCCCGCGAGAAATAGGGGACAGCAACACTGAAGCTTTCTTT
TRBV25-1	-	TRBD1	TRBJ1-5	CASRGQGINQPQHF	TGTGCCAGCAGGGGACAGGGGATCAATCAGCCCCAGCATTTT
TRBV3-1/TRBV3-2	few	-	TRBJ1-2	CASSQDTTVVSSDGYTF	TGTGCCAGCAGCCAAGATACGACAGTTGTCAGTTCCGATGGCTACACCTTC
TRBV29-1	-	-	TRBJ1-2	CSVSHTHGGGYTF	TGCAGCGTTTCTCATACGCACGGCGGTGGCTACACCTTC
TRBV7-9	-	-	TRBJ2-7	CASSLNRRSPTNEQYF	TGTGCCAGCAGCCTCAACAGGCGAAGCCCTACCAACGAGCAGTACTTC
TRBV6-6	-	TRBD2	TRBJ2-7	CASSPGGRLAGVHEQYF	TGTGCCAGCAGTCCAGGGGGCCGCCTAGCGGGAGTTCACGAGCAGTACTTC
TRBV7-2	-	TRBD2	TRBJ2-7	CASSLPTSGSYEQYF	TGTGCCAGCAGCTTACCTACTAGCGGGAGTTACGAGCAGTACTTC
TRBV9	-	-	TRBJ2-7	CASSPAGHLYEQYF	TGTGCCAGCAGCCCAGCGGGACACCTCTACGAGCAGTACTTC
TRBV18	-	TRBD1	TRBJ1-5	CASSRQGANQPQHF	TGTGCCAGCTCACGACAGGGGGCGAATCAGCCCCAGCATTTT
TRBV14	-	-	TRBJ1-6	CASSQDPRGASYNSPLHF	TGTGCCAGCAGCCAAGATCCCAGGGGCGCGTCGTATAATTCACCCCTCCACTTT
TRBV19	-	TRBD2	TRBJ2-5	CASSIGGETQYF	TGTGCCAGTAGTATCGGGGGGGAGACCCAGTACTTC
TRBV11-2	-	-	TRBJ2-5	CASSGLETQYF	TGTGCCAGCAGCGGCCTAGAGACCCAGTACTTC
TRBV30	-	-	TRBJ1-6	CAWSVSGSPLHF	TGTGCCTGGAGTGTATCCGGTTCACCCCTCCACTTT
TRBV18	-	TRBD2	TRBJ2-3	CASSPGLSTDTQYF	TGTGCCAGCTCCCCGGGACTAAGCACAGATACGCAGTATTTT
TRBV2	-	TRBD1	TRBJ1-2	CAIGTGTANYGYTF	TGTGCCATAGGGACTGGGACAGCTAACTATGGCTACACCTTC
TRBV18	few	TRBD1	TRBJ2-7	CASSPQRTGDYEQYF	TGTGCCAGCTCACCTCAGAGGACAGGGGACTACGAGCAGTACTTC
TRBV7-2	few	TRBD2	TRBJ2-7	CASSLQASGSLEQYF	TGTGCCAGCAGCCTTCAAGCTAGCGGGAGTCTCGAGCAGTACTTC